Following are 23 T cell receptor beta chains from one sample sequenced in a study of a mutant IDH1 vaccine in newly diagnosed glioma (dated by TCRdb to about 2021). The time point label of this sample denotes: week 5, during vaccination. A 20-mer mutant IDH1 peptide at 300 micrograms in Montanide made up each vaccine dose, which was injected subcutaneously together with topical imiquimod. Antigens of these TCRs are unknown. Library creation used the immunoSEQ multiplex PCR assay. The table was pulled from immuneACCESS by TCRdb, which kept in-frame rearrangements only. Such tables lose some clones; where checked, under half of the loss comes from unresolved V genes, and the rest has no known cause. This sample is represented by tens of thousands of clones; around 81% of them were singletons. Jointly, the top ten make up approximately 3.6% of the sample. The source material was PBMCs, sampled from a glioma patient whose treatment included an IDH1 peptide vaccine. The receptors originated from a man aged 25 to 40 with glioma.

The chain links TRBV7-9 to TRBJ2-3; 11 bases are shared with TRBD2. Germline CDR1 and CDR2: SEHNR and FQNEAQ (reference sequence). V was pared by 3 bases and J by 5 bases, with 4 bases of the junction left unmatched. The CDR3 is made up of 15 amino acids. DNA for the CDR3: TGTGCCAGCAGCTTTGTTAGCGGGGGGGGAGATACGCAGTATTTT. Its translation: CASSFVSGGGDTQYF.

In DNA form, the CDR3 reads TGTGCCAGTAGTTTGGAGACTGAAGCTTTCTTT. Translating gives CASSLETEAFF. The chain is built from TRBV19 and TRBJ1-1; D gene ambiguous. Trimming shortened V by 5 bases and J by 5 bases, and 6 bases separated the two germline ends. Per germline, CDR1 LNHDA and CDR2 SQIVND (reference sequence). The CDR3 spans 11 residues.

The chain uses TRBV2 and TRBJ1-6; D is unresolved. The germline V gene encodes CDR1 SNHLY and CDR2 FYNNEI. V was cut by 4 bases and J by 0 bases, with 13 bases left in between. The CDR3 is made up of 17 amino acids. CDR3: CASSGPPDNSYNSPLHF. Here the CDR3 DNA reads TGTGCCAGCAGTGGCCCCCCAGACAACTCCTATAATTCACCCCTCCACTTT.

The V call is TRBV10-2, the J call TRBJ1-2, with D hard to call. The CDR3 consists of 12 residues. The V gene's germline CDR1 is WSHSY and CDR2 SAAADI. Trimming shortened V by 4 bases and J by 7 bases, and 10 bases separated the two germline ends. The CDR3 coding sequence is TGCGCCAGCAGTGTGGACTTCGGTGGCTACACCTTC. This translates into CASSVDFGGYTF.

The rearrangement joins TRBV10-3 to TRBJ2-2; possibly TRBD2 for D (6 bases). This CDR3 has 14 residues. CDR1 is ENHRY, CDR2 SYGVKD, per germline. V dropped 8 bases and J dropped 2 bases, with 12 bases sitting between them. DNA of the CDR3: TGTGCCATCTCCGGGACTTTTAACACCGGGGAGCTGTTTTTT. Protein: CAISGTFNTGELFF.

This chain uses TRBV7-8 with TRBJ2-2; 7 bases agree with TRBD1. Trimming cost V 5 bases and J 6 bases; bases outside gene matches: 6. CDR1 and CDR2 from the germline V gene are SGHVS and FQNEAQ. This CDR3 has 14 residues. The CDR3 is CASSPDRVAGELFF. CDR3 in DNA: TGTGCCAGCAGCCCCGACAGGGTGGCCGGGGAGCTGTTTTTT.

This clone was found a few times. The chain uses TRBV30 and TRBJ1-5, with D perhaps matching TRBD1 (5 bases). Trimming took 5 bases from V and 4 from J, leaving 12 bases between them. The CDR3 spans 13 residues. Germline V gives CDR1 GTSNPN, CDR2 SVGIG (reference sequence). The CDR3 spells CAWGHGDNQPQHF. Written as DNA, the CDR3 is TGTGCCTGGGGACACGGAGATAATCAGCCCCAGCATTTT.

The genes are TRBV5-1 and TRBJ1-1; TRBD1 matches at 8 bases. CDR3 size: 17 residues. Germline values: CDR1 SGHRS, CDR2 YFSETQ. The V and J ends lost 6 bases and 0 bases, in that order; junction bases with no gene match: 13. The CDR3 nucleotides are TGCGCCAGCACCACCAACCGACAGGGGAGGATGAACACTGAAGCTTTCTTT. It translates to CASTTNRQGRMNTEAFF.

This clone appeared once. The chain recombines TRBV7-9 with TRBJ1-2; possible D gene TRBD1, 5 bases. This CDR3 spans 14 amino acids. Between the trimmed V and J ends, which lost 0 bases and 9 bases, there was a span of 14 bases. Germline CDR1 reads SEHNR; CDR2 reads FQNEAQ (reference sequence). The CDR3 protein is CASSLAGTVSRYTF. The CDR3 DNA reads TGTGCCAGCAGCTTAGCCGGGACGGTGTCCCGCTACACCTTC. The variable domain in full, completed from reference TRBV7-9 and TRBJ1-2, reads DTGVSQNPRHKITKRGQNVTFRCDPISEHNRLYWYRQTLGQGPEFLTYFQNEAQLEKSRLLSDRFSAERPKGSFSTLEIQRTEQGDSAMYLCASSLAGTVSRYTFGSGTRLTVV.

The V gene is TRBV28, the J gene TRBJ2-3; TRBD1 might be the D (6 bases). The V gene lost 1 base and the J gene lost 1 base, with 12 bases spanning the gap. CDR3 length: 16 residues. The germline gives CDR1 MDHEN, CDR2 SYDVKM. In DNA form, the CDR3 reads TGTGCCAGCAGTTTATTTGGGGGCTTGGGCACAGATACGCAGTATTTT. It encodes CASSLFGGLGTDTQYF.

The chain combines TRBV9 with TRBJ1-1; D not certain. Trimming took 4 bases from V and 1 from J, leaving 11 bases between them. Germline CDR1 is SGDLS and CDR2 is YYNGEE. This CDR3 region has 14 residues. The CDR3 loop reads CASSPSTANTEAFF. CDR3 DNA sequence: TGTGCCAGCAGCCCGTCGACGGCGAACACTGAAGCTTTCTTT.

This chain joins TRBV19 and TRBJ1-4; 8 bases are shared with TRBD1. The V and J ends lost 6 bases and 0 bases, in that order; junction bases with no gene match: 9. This CDR3 comprises 17 residues. CDR1 is LNHDA, CDR2 SQIVND, per germline (reference sequence). The CDR3 nucleotides are TGTGCCAGTAGCGACAGGGGATTACACGCAACTAATGAAAAACTGTTTTTT. It yields the protein CASSDRGLHATNEKLFF.

The chain couples TRBV28 to TRBJ2-4, with 10 bases identical to TRBD1. V was clipped by 5 bases and J by 7 bases; unmatched bases: 14. CDR1 and CDR2 from the germline V gene are MDHEN and SYDVKM. The CDR3 loop spans 17 amino acids. The CDR3 is CASSLPTGGPYGNIQYF. Written as DNA, the CDR3 is TGTGCCAGCAGTCTGCCGACAGGGGGCCCCTACGGGAACATTCAGTACTTC.

This clone turned up a few times. J is TRBJ1-4 and V is TRBV9, with 8 positions matching TRBD1. V dropped 7 bases and J dropped 1; count of bases not matched to a gene: 0. Germline V gene sequence: CDR1 SGDLS, CDR2 YYNGEE. This CDR3 spans 13 amino acids. The CDR3 sequence is CASGQGTNEKLFF. Here the CDR3 DNA reads TGTGCCAGCGGACAGGGAACTAATGAAAAACTGTTTTTT.

J is TRBJ2-3 and V is TRBV10-1; no clear D. Germline CDR1 and CDR2: WNHNN and SYGVQD (reference sequence). The V end was cut by 3 bases, the J end by 11 bases, with 12 bases between. CDR3 length: 12 residues. The CDR3 nucleotides are TGCGCCAGCAGTGACCTTGCTAGTAGGCAGTATTTT. Translation gives CASSDLASRQYF.

V gene TRBV6-5 combines with J gene TRBJ1-5, with a weak D call TRBD1 (5 bases). V lost 5 bases and J lost 5, with 16 bases in between. This CDR3 is 15 amino acids long. Germline CDR1 reads MNHEY; CDR2 reads SVGAGI. The CDR3 reads CASSTGGRDYQPQHF. In nucleotides, the CDR3 is TGTGCCAGCAGTACAGGCGGCAGGGACTATCAGCCCCAGCATTTT.

The chain employs TRBV6-1 and TRBJ1-2, with a tentative D call TRBD1 (5 bases). In germline, CDR1 is MNHNS, CDR2 SASEGT. The CDR3 covers 13 residues. V was shortened by 0 bases and J by 4 bases, with 6 bases between the two germline ends. CDR3 protein: CASSEADSYGYTF. The CDR3 DNA follows: TGTGCCAGCAGTGAAGCTGACAGCTATGGCTACACCTTC.

V and J are TRBV6-1 and TRBJ2-7; TRBD2 matches 12 bases. Germline loops: CDR1 MNHNS, CDR2 SASEGT. The CDR3 contains 15 residues. V dropped 5 bases and J dropped 2; count of bases not matched to a gene: 4. Here the CDR3 DNA reads TGTGCCAGCAGTTTCACTAGCGGGGGGCCCTACGAGCAGTACTTC. Protein product: CASSFTSGGPYEQYF.

This chain joins TRBV7-6 and TRBJ1-1; the match to TRBD1 covers 10 bases. Germline trimming cut 3 bases from V and 7 bases from J; bases unmatched to any gene: 11. The CDR3 runs to 16 residues. Germline V gene lookup returns CDR1 SGHVS and CDR2 FNYEAQ. This CDR3 is CASSFRTGGRSDEAFF. The CDR3 DNA reads TGTGCCAGCAGCTTCAGGACAGGGGGGCGGTCGGATGAAGCTTTCTTT.

CDR3 coding DNA: TGCAGCGTTGAAGATGCTGGGGGACAGTCCTACGAGCAGTACTTC. It yields the protein CSVEDAGGQSYEQYF. The chain uses TRBV29-1 and TRBJ2-7; 7 nucleotides align to TRBD1. This CDR3 spans 15 amino acids. CDR1 and CDR2 (germline): SQVTM, ANQGSEA. V trimming: 0 bases; J trimming: 1 base; junction bases outside the gene matches: 6.

This sequence joins TRBV19 and TRBJ2-1; 9 bases match TRBD1. The CDR3 is 17 amino acids. Germline CDR1 and CDR2: LNHDA and SQIVND (reference sequence). V dropped 0 bases and J dropped 8; count of bases not matched to a gene: 11. The CDR3 DNA reads TGTGCCAGTAGTATAGAGAGACGGGGACAGGGTCGGCATGAGCAGTTCTTC. This gives the protein CASSIERRGQGRHEQFF.

The chain employs TRBV2 and TRBJ2-6; D uncertain. Germline values: CDR1 SNHLY, CDR2 FYNNEI. The CDR3 length is 15 residues. The V end was cut by 2 bases, the J end by 3 bases, with 8 bases between. The CDR3 is CASSENTGGANVLTF. In DNA, the CDR3 is TGTGCCAGCAGTGAAAATACCGGTGGGGCCAACGTCCTGACTTTC. The whole variable domain, filled in from reference TRBV2 and TRBJ2-6, reads EPEVTQTPSHQVTQMGQEVILRCVPISNHLYFYWYRQILGQKVEFLVSFYNNEISEKSEIFDDQFSVERPDGSNFTLKIRSTKLEDSAMYFCASSENTGGANVLTFGAGSRLTVL.

The chain joins TRBV29-1 to TRBJ1-6, with D possibly being TRBD1 (6 bases). The V end was cut by 2 bases, the J end by 10 bases, with 12 bases between. CDR1 and CDR2 from the germline V gene are SQVTM and ANQGSEA. CDR3 size: 13 residues. Written as DNA, the CDR3 is TGCAGCGTTGAAACAGGGTGGGGGTCACCCCTCCACTTT. It encodes CSVETGWGSPLHF.